Each of the 15 T cell receptor beta chains below was sequenced from the same sample in a study of T cell responses to AZD1222 COVID-19 vaccine. Libraries were prepared by immunoSEQ multiplex PCR; TCRdb keeps only in-frame clonotypes and omits some of them. The sample includes about 130,000 clones, just over 90% seen only once; the top ten take 0.9% to 1.2%. The sample in question was peripheral blood, obtained 28 days after the second AZD1222 dose. Receptors originate from an adult who received the AZD1222 COVID-19 vaccine.

The chain employs TRBV2 and TRBJ2-3; D gene ambiguous. Per the germline V gene, CDR1 is SNHLY and CDR2 is FYNNEI. This CDR3 has 15 residues. Trimming cost V 4 bases and J 2 bases, with 13 bases left between them. CDR3 bases: TGTGCCAGCAGTGGCCAGACGGCTCCCACAGATACGCAGTATTTT. Protein product: CASSGQTAPTDTQYF.

The chain uses TRBV27 and TRBJ2-1; a possible D gene is TRBD2 (5 bases). The CDR3 consists of 15 residues. Germline V gene sequence: CDR1 MNHEY, CDR2 SMNVEV (reference sequence). V lost 6 bases and J 6 bases, leaving 18 bases between the germline ends. This chain's CDR3 is CASSTLGGGSNEQFF. Written as DNA, the CDR3 is TGTGCCAGCAGCACCCTTGGAGGCGGGTCCAATGAGCAGTTCTTC.

V usage is TRBV28 and J usage is TRBJ1-3, with D perhaps TRBD1 (5 bases). Germline CDR1 is MDHEN and CDR2 is SYDVKM. This CDR3 spans 17 amino acids. V was clipped by 6 bases and J by 5 bases, with 23 bases between them. The CDR3: CASSPPTGLLGRNTIYF. The CDR3 nucleotides read TGTGCCAGCAGCCCTCCCACAGGCCTCTTAGGGCGAAACACCATATATTTT.

The CDR3: CASSTGLINSPLHF. CDR3 coding DNA: TGTGCCAGCAGCACCGGACTAATTAATTCACCCCTCCACTTT. The genes are TRBV5-6 and TRBJ1-6, with unresolved D. Between the trimmed V and J ends, which lost 4 bases and 6 bases, there was a span of 11 bases. The CDR3 consists of 14 residues. Germline assignment: CDR1 SGHDT and CDR2 YYEEEE.

The chain carries TRBV7-8 and TRBJ1-2; D possibly corresponds to TRBD1 (5 bases). The CDR3 runs to 14 residues. The V end lost 3 bases, the J end lost 2 bases, and 10 bases lay between the germline ends. CDR1 is SGHVS and CDR2 is FQNEAQ in the germline V gene. The CDR3 is CASSLRGKNYGYTF. In DNA, the CDR3 is TGTGCCAGCAGCTTGAGGGGTAAAAACTATGGCTACACCTTC.

The chain links TRBV2 to TRBJ1-6; no clear D gene. Germline CDR1 SNHLY, CDR2 FYNNEI. This CDR3 has 15 residues. V was cut by 2 bases and J by 7 bases, with 12 bases left in between. The CDR3 DNA reads TGTGCCAGCAGTGAAAAAAGTACGGGGAATTCACCCCTCCACTTT. It specifies CASSEKSTGNSPLHF. Full variable domain (rest looked up from reference TRBV2 and TRBJ1-6): EPEVTQTPSHQVTQMGQEVILRCVPISNHLYFYWYRQILGQKVEFLVSFYNNEISEKSEIFDDQFSVERPDGSNFTLKIRSTKLEDSAMYFCASSEKSTGNSPLHFGNGTRLTVT.

The rearrangement links TRBV11-3 to TRBJ2-2; TRBD2 matches at 16 bases. V lost 7 bases, J lost 0 bases, and 5 bases stayed unmatched. Germline-derived CDR1 and CDR2 are SGHNT and YENEEA. The CDR3 has 18 amino acids. The CDR3 region is CASTPGTSGRANTGELFF. Written as DNA, the CDR3 is TGTGCCAGCACTCCCGGGACTAGCGGGAGGGCGAACACCGGGGAGCTGTTTTTT.

This clone was seen once. The CDR3 DNA follows: TGTGCCAGCAGCTCGGGACGGGTGAGCTCTGGAAACACCATATATTTT. Its translation: CASSSGRVSSGNTIYF. V gene TRBV3-1 (or the pseudogene TRBV3-2) combines with J gene TRBJ1-3, with a weak D call TRBD1 (5 bases). Germline V gene data show CDR1 as LGHDT and CDR2 as YNNKEL (reference sequence). The CDR3 sequence is 16 residues long. V gave up 5 bases and J gave up 0 bases, with 14 bases separating them.

The chain recombines TRBV28 with TRBJ1-4; a weak D match, TRBD1 (5 bases). The CDR3 runs 13 residues. Germline-derived CDR1 and CDR2 are MDHEN and SYDVKM. V lost 7 bases and J 4 bases, leaving 10 bases between the germline ends. The CDR3 DNA reads TGTGCCAGCATGCGGGGGATTAATGAAAAACTGTTTTTT. Encoded protein: CASMRGINEKLFF.

This clone was seen only once. The V call is TRBV7-8, the J call TRBJ1-5; 8 nucleotides align to TRBD1. The CDR3 has 16 residues. Looked up from germline, CDR1 is SGHVS and CDR2 is FQNEAQ. J lost 2 bases, V lost 5 bases, and 8 bases had no gene match. CDR3 nucleotides: TGTGCCAGCAGCGTATTGGCAGGGGGCGGCAATCAGCCCCAGCATTTT. Its protein product is CASSVLAGGGNQPQHF.

This chain joins TRBV28 and TRBJ2-1; the match to TRBD2 covers 9 bases. The length of the CDR3 is 15 residues. Germline V lookup: CDR1 MDHEN, CDR2 SYDVKM. Trimming cost V 6 bases and J 8 bases; bases outside gene matches: 11. CDR3 sequence (DNA): TGTGCCAGCAGGCTCGCGGGAGGGCCCATCGATGAGCAGTTCTTC. It specifies CASRLAGGPIDEQFF.

The V call is TRBV4-1, the J call TRBJ2-1; D possibly corresponds to TRBD2 (6 bases). The CDR3 totals 16 residues. Trimming removed 4 bases from V and 6 bases from J, with 19 bases in between. Germline-derived CDR1 and CDR2 are MGHRA and YSYEKL. CDR3: CASSPTPGLTVNEQFF. For the CDR3, the DNA is TGCGCCAGCAGCCCCACCCCGGGACTCACTGTCAATGAGCAGTTCTTC.

The chain links TRBV3-1 (or the pseudogene TRBV3-2) to TRBJ1-5; D unresolved. This CDR3 is built from 14 residues. V was clipped by 1 base and J by 1 base, with 5 bases between them. From germline, CDR1 is LGHDT and CDR2 YNNKEL (reference sequence). The CDR3 spells CASSQVQSNQPQHF. CDR3 bases: TGTGCCAGCAGCCAAGTTCAGAGCAATCAGCCCCAGCATTTT.

The V gene is TRBV5-4, the J gene TRBJ1-5; tentative D call: TRBD1 (5 bases). V lost 5 bases, J lost 4 bases, and 19 bases lay in between. This CDR3 is 16 amino acids long. The germline CDR1 and CDR2 sequences are SGHNT and YYREEE (reference sequence). The CDR3 protein is CASRNIFGRDNQPQHF. Written as DNA, the CDR3 is TGTGCCAGCAGAAACATATTCGGCAGGGATAATCAGCCCCAGCATTTT.

The genes are TRBV9 and TRBJ1-3; D not resolved. Germline values: CDR1 SGDLS, CDR2 YYNGEE. CDR3 length equals 13 residues. With 2 bases removed from V and 4 bases from J, the gap between germline ends came to 7 bases. CDR3 sequence: CASSVGRGNTIYF. The CDR3 region has the DNA TGTGCCAGCAGCGTGGGTCGGGGAAACACCATATATTTT.